Detailed here is one T cell receptor (beta chain). Its antigen remains unidentified. Per-base qualities were not stored, and no clone one base away is much larger. The sample belongs to a study of shared clonotypes between healthy human individuals (dated by TCRdb to 2020 to 2021). For the wider study: The cohort included three men and two women between 18 and 49 years of age. Libraries were prepared and TCR repertoires were sequenced by different laboratories using diverse techniques, in order to increase sequencing depth and limit assay-specific biases. The study deeply sequenced blood TCR repertoires of about five healthy adults to estimate repertoire size and the extent of clonotype sharing between individuals. For each donor, three plates each were used for CD4 naive and CD4 memory, two plates were used for CD8 naive, and one plate was used for CD8 memory. Leukapheresis yielded between about 0.85 and 10 billion PBMCs per donor. The research as a whole found: Based on pairwise subsampling, the degree of clonotype sharing among donors was expected to be affected by sequencing depth. Sampling was restricted to blood, and TCR repertoires in tissues likely differ from the TCR repertoires found in blood. Incomplete sequencing was indicated by rarefaction of sorted-subset datasets, despite the large sequencing depth. Approximately 5% of naive CD4, roughly 3.5% of naive CD8, 2% to 2.5% of memory CD4, and more than 0.35% of memory CD8 clonotypes were shared across several donors. Compared with non-shared clonotypes, the clonotypes found in all four sorted-subset donors had higher generation probabilities. Larger estimated clonotype richness was generally found for naive subsets than for memory subsets. Because the study included a small number of donors, the genetic and exposure-history diversity represented was limited.

The donors were healthy, HIV-negative adults who had no recently reported acute infections or vaccinations. Every donor was a Caucasian adult residing in Nashville, Tennessee, USA. CD4+ T cells were enriched by magnetic negative selection, after which naive cells were positively selected on CD45RA and the negative fraction was taken as the memory subset. Blood was collected by leukapheresis, and PBMCs were isolated by Ficoll-Histopaque density gradient centrifugation and then cryopreserved in liquid nitrogen vapor phase. Analytical flow cytometry was used to check the purity and quantity of every magnetically sorted T cell population. Each sorted fraction had its genomic DNA isolated and then quantified by UV absorbance on a Nanodrop 2000c. TCR CDR3 regions were amplified from genomic DNA by multiplex PCR using the deep immunoSEQ assay. For each cell subset, the extracted genomic DNA was distributed evenly across all wells of several immunoSEQ 96-well plates, and each plate served as one replicate. For sorted subsets, each replicate PCR was loaded with 200 ng genomic DNA, equivalent to 25,000 to 35,000 T cell genomes. The purified libraries were quantified using a Qubit 3.0 fluorometer, sized with a Bioanalyzer 2100, and then quantified again using the KAPA Library Quantification kit. A separate single-read 150-cycle Illumina NextSeq 550 flow cell was used to sequence each immunoSEQ 96-well plate. As for how the authors treated the data: Because the immunoSEQ output held only junctional sequences and lacked quality scores, the filtering could not match the filtering applied to full-length reads. To assign V/J genes and CDR3, sequences were annotated against IMGT germline references using PyIR, a Python wrapper for IgBLAST v1.9. Reads were removed for weak V/J assignments (E-value above 1e-6), missing CDR3, stop codons, out-of-frame junctions, or ambiguous translated residues. V3J clonotypes were defined as sequences sharing an identical inferred V gene, J gene, and CDR3 amino acid sequence. Percentage overlap between repertoires was computed as shared unique clonotypes divided by the size of the smaller repertoire. Richness of each repertoire was evaluated using RTK rarefaction, the Chao1 estimator, and Recon v2.1 estimates of unobserved clonotypes. Generation probabilities for all TCRbeta clonotypes obtained by the gDNA method from a handful of donors were computed using OLGA. As stored in TCRdb, this immuneACCESS dataset retains in-frame rearrangements with V and J assigned. A fraction of the clones does not appear; measured against another copy, unresolved V genes explain less than half of the discrepancy, and the remainder lacks a known reason. V and J calls and clone size are given by that table; D and trimming were obtained from the DNA. In this sample the table shows approximately 2,300,000 clones, 92% of which occur a single time. The ten largest clonotypes hold 0.37% of the sample.

The germline V gene (reference sequence) yields MNHEY for CDR1 and SMNVEV for CDR2. V was cut back by 4 bases and J by 7 bases, leaving a gap of 19 bases between them. The cysteine opens and the phenylalanine closes a CDR3 of 16 amino acids. Kept here is only the CDR3 DNA, which spans 48 bases and is read in frame from base 1. The chain is made from TRBV27 and TRBJ2-2, and TRBD2 may be the D gene, going by 6 matching bases. Sequenced: naive CD4+ T cells from PBMCs. The cell subset or site label, as the study defines it: CD45RA+ positively selected. The receptor's source is a man between 18 and 29 years old in good health. Some clones in this sample may be carry-over from other donors' samples. For the CDR3, the sequence is CASSSPLGRSVGELFF. The nucleotide sequence is TGTGCCAGCAGTTCTCCCCTAGGGAGGTCTGTCGGGGAGCTGTTTTTT.